This entry concerns a single TCR beta chain. There are a few counts of this clonotype. The specificity of this receptor is unknown. No quality values exist for individual bases; no much larger clone is one base distant. Library construction relied on RT-PCR. The sample was run on an Illumina HiSeq 2500. TCRdb reprocessing: public reads trimmed at Q25 with fastp, clones called with MiXCR, in-frame beta chains kept. Each entry merges the rows of one CDR3 protein and shows their most common DNA and genes. Counted in this sample were under 500,000 distinct CDR3 sequences; roughly 11% of them appeared once. The ten largest account for less than 15% of the sample. This sample is part of a study of response to subunit inactivated influenza vaccine (dated by TCRdb to the late 2010s). With respect to the entire study: To follow how T cells responded to a trivalent subunit inactivated influenza vaccine, the researchers relied on deep quantitative profiling of the T cell receptor repertoire.

CDR1 SGHKS and CDR2 YYEKEE were looked up in the germline V gene (reference sequence). The CDR3 runs 18 amino acids, cysteine and phenylalanine included. The DNA shown is the 54-base CDR3, in frame from base 1. Relative to germline, V is 0 bases shorter and J is 0 bases shorter, with 13 bases between their ends. Study-wide conclusions, independent of this receptor: It was suggested by the authors that each seasonal influenza vaccination may recruit only a limited number of new T cells.

Sample time point, as interpreted from the label and publication: 45 days after influenza vaccine administration. This specimen consisted of PBMCs from blood, obtained 35 to 45 days after vaccination. This clonotype was obtained from a man between 50 and 59 years old who received an inactivated influenza vaccine. Donor details come from another sample of the same person, matched by shared clones. The chain employs TRBV5-5 and TRBJ2-6, with no confident D gene call. The CDR3 reads CASSLVVTYISGANVLTF. The nucleotides are TGTGCCAGCAGCTTGGTTGTCACCTACATCTCTGGGGCCAACGTCCTGACTTTC.